Listed here are 16 T cell receptor beta chains from one sample, sequenced in a study of CD8 T cells in ankylosing spondylitis. Study outcomes and limitations: Ankylosing spondylitis blood appeared to carry a characteristic TCR beta motif of several highly homologous variants.

These receptors lack a known antigen. TCRdb recomputed calls from the 5' RACE reads with MiXCR, one row per CDR3 protein. The sample includes about 700,000 distinct CDR3 sequences, roughly 20% of them seen just once. Material for sequencing was blood, either unsorted or a sorted T cell fraction (not recorded which). The receptors stem from a male donor with ankylosing spondylitis.

There are a few counts of this clonotype. The chain recombines TRBV12-3 or TRBV12-4 with TRBJ2-5, with D unclear. The CDR3 runs to 13 residues. The ends were cut back, 3 bases at V and 7 bases at J, with 12 bases in the middle. The CDR3 spells CASSFGPLGTQYF. The CDR3 nucleotides are TGTGCCAGCAGTTTTGGTCCGCTGGGGACCCAGTACTTC.

The chain joins TRBV5-1 to TRBJ2-7; D ambiguous. V gave up 6 bases and J gave up 4 bases, with 20 bases separating them. From germline, CDR1 is SGHRS and CDR2 YFSETQ. The CDR3 length is 15 residues. The CDR3, as DNA: TGCGCCAGCAACCTCGACACCGGGTTTGTGTACGAGCAGTACTTC. Translating gives CASNLDTGFVYEQYF.

This clonotype was found a few times. The chain combines TRBV11-2 with TRBJ2-6; 7 positions agree with TRBD1. The germline CDR1 and CDR2 sequences are SGHAT and FQNNGV. The V gene end was trimmed by 0 bases and the J gene end by 8 bases; junction bases not matched to a gene: 4. This CDR3 region has 15 residues. The CDR3 protein is CASSLDPDRTNVLTF. DNA of the CDR3: TGTGCCAGCAGCTTAGACCCGGACAGGACCAACGTCCTGACTTTC.

The chain has TRBV27 and TRBJ2-1; 10 bases agree with TRBD2. This CDR3 is 15 amino acids long. The V segment lost 4 bases and the J segment 6 bases; nucleotides outside the gene matches: 6. Per germline, CDR1 MNHEY and CDR2 SMNVEV (reference sequence). This CDR3 reads CASSYGLAGANEQFF. In DNA form, the CDR3 reads TGTGCCAGCAGTTACGGGCTAGCGGGAGCCAATGAGCAGTTCTTC.

The chain joins TRBV7-2 to TRBJ1-6; D remains ambiguous. Germline CDR1 SGHTA, CDR2 FQGNSA. V lost 5 bases and J 11 bases, leaving 19 bases between the germline ends. The CDR3 sequence is 15 residues long. CDR3: CASSPRTAQLAPLHF. Here the CDR3 DNA reads TGTGCCAGCAGCCCAAGGACCGCCCAGTTGGCACCCCTCCACTTT. Full variable domain (missing parts from reference TRBV7-2 and TRBJ1-6): GAGVSQSPSNKVTEKGKDVELRCDPISGHTALYWYRQSLGQGLEFLIYFQGNSAPDKSGLPSDRFSAERTGGSVSTLTIQRTQQEDSAVYLCASSPRTAQLAPLHFGNGTRLTVT.

This clonotype came up many times. The CDR3 region is CASRLAGAETQYF. DNA of the CDR3: TGTGCCAGCAGATTAGCGGGTGCGGAGACCCAGTACTTC. V gene TRBV3-1 combines with J gene TRBJ2-5; 7 bases map to TRBD2. With 6 bases clipped from V and 5 bases from J, the junction kept 6 bases outside the gene matches. This CDR3 is 13 amino acids long. The germline V gene has CDR1 LGHDT and CDR2 YNNKEL (reference sequence).

The rearrangement joins TRBV7-2 to TRBJ2-7, with 7 bases fitting TRBD1. Unmatched junction bases numbered 4, after V lost 3 bases and J lost 2 bases. This CDR3 has 14 amino acids. The germline CDR1 and CDR2 sequences are SGHTA and FQGNSA. The CDR3 loop is CASSFGQEPYEQYF. The CDR3 DNA reads as TGTGCCAGCAGCTTTGGACAGGAACCCTACGAGCAGTACTTC.

The chain recombines TRBV20-1 with TRBJ2-7, with TRBD1 matching over 7 bases. CDR1 is DFQATT and CDR2 is SNEGSKA in the germline V gene (reference sequence). The CDR3 runs to 14 residues. Germline trimming cut 5 bases from V and 1 base from J; bases unmatched to any gene: 8. The CDR3 DNA sequence: TGCAGTGCTCCATCGGGACAGCTATCCTACGAGCAGTACTTC. Translation gives CSAPSGQLSYEQYF.

This clonotype was picked up a small number of times. The chain has TRBV25-1 and TRBJ2-1, with D uncertain. CDR1 is MGHDK and CDR2 is SYGVNS in the germline V gene. Trimming left V 4 bases short and J 7 bases short, with 11 bases between. CDR3 length equals 13 residues. The DNA for the CDR3 is TGTGCCAGCAGTGTCCGGGTGGGTAATGAGCAGTTCTTC. It is translated as CASSVRVGNEQFF.

The rearrangement uses TRBV11-2 and TRBJ2-3; no definite D call. V lost 0 bases to trimming and J lost 0 bases, with 16 bases between them. This CDR3 has 18 residues. The germline V gene has CDR1 SGHAT and CDR2 FQNNGV. The CDR3 loop reads CASSLDPARISSTDTQYF. As DNA, the CDR3 is TGTGCCAGCAGCTTAGATCCAGCTAGAATTTCTAGCACAGATACGCAGTATTTT.

This sequence joins TRBV5-6 and TRBJ2-6, with D perhaps matching TRBD1 (6 bases). The CDR3 runs 19 residues. The V and J ends lost 6 bases and 0 bases respectively, with 22 bases between them. CDR1 and CDR2 (germline): SGHDT, YYEEEE. CDR3 nucleotides: TGTGCCAGCACCTGGACAGAAACAGTAACGCCCTCTGGGGCCAACGTCCTGACTTTC. This sequence encodes CASTWTETVTPSGANVLTF.

This sequence joins TRBV5-1 and TRBJ2-1; 9 bases fit TRBD2. Germline V gives CDR1 SGHRS, CDR2 YFSETQ. V dropped 5 bases and J dropped 5; count of bases not matched to a gene: 8. The CDR3 spans 15 residues. Written as DNA, the CDR3 is TGCGCCAGCAGAAGGGGGGCTAGCGGGGACAATGAGCAGTTCTTC. Its translation is CASRRGASGDNEQFF.

The rearrangement links TRBV27 to TRBJ2-7; possibly TRBD2 for D (6 bases). This CDR3 region has 15 residues. Germline loops: CDR1 MNHEY, CDR2 SMNVEV (reference sequence). The V end was cut by 0 bases, the J end by 4 bases, with 13 bases between. As DNA, the CDR3 is TGTGCCAGCAGTTTATCGATTCCACGGGGGTACGAGCAGTACTTC. Protein product: CASSLSIPRGYEQYF.

Only a few counts were recorded for this clonotype. The chain uses TRBV2 and TRBJ2-3, with 8 bases fitting TRBD1. The CDR3 consists of 14 residues. V lost 3 bases and J lost 4; bases outside the gene matches: 3. The germline V gene has CDR1 SNHLY and CDR2 FYNNEI. CDR3 sequence (DNA): TGTGCCAGCAGTGATCGGACAGGGTCAGATACGCAGTATTTT. This sequence encodes CASSDRTGSDTQYF.

A note on this clonotype: This likely comes from a read error, as the CDR3 has no conserved phenylalanine or tryptophan at its end. The chain links TRBV20-1 to TRBJ1-1; TRBD1 might be the D (5 bases). The CDR3 spans 13 residues. Germline V gives CDR1 DFQATT, CDR2 SNEGSKA (reference sequence). The V gene lost 5 bases and the J gene lost 5 bases, with 15 bases spanning the gap. The CDR3 is CSAETGGVTEAFL. CDR3 DNA sequence: TGCAGTGCTGAGACCGGGGGGGTAACTGAAGCTTTCCTT.

This clonotype was counted between two and nine times. This chain connects TRBV11-2 to TRBJ2-5; TRBD1 aligns across 9 bases. The trim removed 1 base at V and 5 bases at J, leaving 5 bases unmatched. The CDR3 has 15 residues. The germline V gene encodes CDR1 SGHAT and CDR2 FQNNGV. DNA for the CDR3: TGTGCCAGCAGCTTAGGGACAGGGGAGGAGGAGACCCAGTACTTC. The encoded protein is CASSLGTGEEETQYF. Combining the CDR3 with reference TRBV11-2 and TRBJ2-5 gives the whole variable domain EAGVAQSPRYKIIEKRQSVAFWCNPISGHATLYWYQQILGQGPKLLIQFQNNGVVDDSQLPKDRFSAERLKGVDSTLKIQPAKLEDSAVYLCASSLGTGEEETQYFGPGTRLLVL.